This paragraph reports one TCR beta chain. What it binds is unknown. Other DNA sequences in this specimen translate into the identical CDR3. These data are taken from a study of cytomegalovirus exposure and HLA in healthy donors. The study's findings and limits: A later analysis associated 15,000 or so TCR beta sequences with HLA alleles at a 0.05 false discovery rate. Later analysis identified a missense DCLRE1C variant that was linked to TCR beta V- and J-gene trimming.

It was with 60 Vbeta and 13 Jbeta primers that the PCR ran. Profiling relied on immunoSEQ multiplex PCR, and the TCRdb table lists in-frame clones only, not all of them. The data show some 110,000 clones, with 65% to 75% seen just once and around 10% held by the top ten. The TCR comes from a woman between 45 and 60 years old in good health and CMV-seropositive. The sample comprised PBMCs.

This CDR3 is CASSLGQGNEQFF. The CDR3 nucleotides read TGCGCCAGCAGCTTGGGACAGGGTAATGAGCAGTTCTTC. The rearrangement joins TRBV5-1 to TRBJ2-1; 7 bases are a match to TRBD1. Germline V gene lookup returns CDR1 SGHRS and CDR2 YFSETQ. CDR3 size: 13 residues. Unmatched junction bases numbered 1, after V lost 0 bases and J lost 7 bases.